This section outlines one T cell receptor (beta chain) sequence together with its context. The CDR3 is 15 amino acids. The V and J ends lost 3 bases and 4 bases, in that order; junction bases with no gene match: 6. The germline V gene has CDR1 MDHEN and CDR2 SYDVKM. The data were obtained in a study of blood T cell repertoires in COVID-19. In the study overall: COVID-19 samples collected from the United States, Italy and Spain covered acute and convalescent phases.

Only in-frame clones appear in the TCRdb table, and some are missing; sequencing was by immunoSEQ multiplex PCR. Seen here are 330,000 or so clones, roughly 88% observed once, and the top ten hold under 6%. Sequencing was carried out using PBMCs or T cells enriched from blood (not recorded which). J is TRBJ1-5 and V is TRBV28; 7 bases match TRBD1. The source is a young man who had recovered from COVID-19. The CDR3 loop is CASSLPGQSNQPQHF. The CDR3 DNA is TGTGCCAGCAGTTTGCCGGGACAGAGTAATCAGCCCCAGCATTTT.